A selection of T cell receptor beta chains follows, all from one sample in a study of cytomegalovirus exposure and HLA in healthy donors. Libraries were prepared by immunoSEQ multiplex PCR; TCRdb keeps only in-frame clonotypes and omits some of them. Of more than 120,000 clones in the sample, 70% to 85% were seen once. Sequencing used PBMCs. The source is a male donor in good health and CMV-seronegative. CDR3s include the opening cysteine and the closing phenylalanine or tryptophan. The D gene is left open where the match is weak. The size field is filled for only some rows; it gives once, few, many or a size class.

cdr3_nt cdr3_aa v_call d_call j_call cdr3_length clone_size
TGCGCCAGCAGCTTTAGCGTTTTGGGCGAGCAGTACTTC CASSFSVLGEQYF TRBV5-1 NA TRBJ2-7 13 NA
TGTGCCAGCAGTTTATGGGGACAGGAGAGATTCGATACGCAGTATTTT CASSLWGQERFDTQYF TRBV28 TRBD1 TRBJ2-3 16 NA
TGTGCCAGCAGCTTGTCGGTATTAGGGACAGGGGGGTACGAGCAGTACTTC CASSLSVLGTGGYEQYF TRBV5-6 TRBD1 TRBJ2-7 17 NA
TGTGCCAGCAGCCCAACGGTGGGGGCAGGTCTCTATGGCTACACCTTC CASSPTVGAGLYGYTF TRBV13 NA TRBJ1-2 16 NA
TGTGCCAGCAGCTTATCATATTCACCCCTCCACTTT CASSLSYSPLHF TRBV7-9 NA TRBJ1-6 12 NA
TGTGCCAGCAGCCCAACAGGTTGGATACGTGAAAAACTGTTTTTT CASSPTGWIREKLFF TRBV14 NA TRBJ1-4 15 few
TGTGCCAGCAGCACTAGCGGCACCGGGGAGCTGTTTTTT CASSTSGTGELFF TRBV6-5 TRBD2 TRBJ2-2 13 NA
TGTGCCTGGAGCTCTCTAAACACTGAAGCTTTCTTT CAWSSLNTEAFF TRBV30 NA TRBJ1-1 12 NA
TGTGCCTGGAGCCAGGGGGCGACGAACACCATATATTTT CAWSQGATNTIYF TRBV30 TRBD1 TRBJ1-3 13 NA
TGTGCCAGCAGTGAACCTGGACTAGCGGGAGCGTCTGGAGATACGCAGTATTTT CASSEPGLAGASGDTQYF TRBV25-1 TRBD2 TRBJ2-3 18 NA
TGTGCCAGCAGCTTAGTTGGAGGGGAGACCCAGTACTTC CASSLVGGETQYF TRBV11-3 NA TRBJ2-5 13 NA